This entry describes one TCR beta chain. This sample is part of a study of T-cell memory formation after mild COVID-19. Study information: TCR clusters showed largely donor specificity.

TCRdb re-called the 5' RACE reads with MiXCR, one entry per CDR3 protein. This table holds approximately 560,000 distinct CDR3 sequences, approximately 15% found once. This receptor was identified in an adult woman who had mild COVID-19 (a few samples of this study predate the infection). Cell type and time point are not known. Sequencing was done on a sample of PBMCs or a T cell subset sorted from them (not recorded which).

CDR3 DNA: TGTGCCAGCAGCTCGGGGGATAGCGCACAAGAGACCCAGTACTTC. Encoded protein: CASSSGDSAQETQYF. J is TRBJ2-5 and V is TRBV7-9; a possible D gene is TRBD2 (6 bases). The CDR3 is made up of 15 amino acids. Germline values: CDR1 SEHNR, CDR2 FQNEAQ (reference sequence). V gave up 4 bases and J gave up 2 bases, with 14 bases separating them.